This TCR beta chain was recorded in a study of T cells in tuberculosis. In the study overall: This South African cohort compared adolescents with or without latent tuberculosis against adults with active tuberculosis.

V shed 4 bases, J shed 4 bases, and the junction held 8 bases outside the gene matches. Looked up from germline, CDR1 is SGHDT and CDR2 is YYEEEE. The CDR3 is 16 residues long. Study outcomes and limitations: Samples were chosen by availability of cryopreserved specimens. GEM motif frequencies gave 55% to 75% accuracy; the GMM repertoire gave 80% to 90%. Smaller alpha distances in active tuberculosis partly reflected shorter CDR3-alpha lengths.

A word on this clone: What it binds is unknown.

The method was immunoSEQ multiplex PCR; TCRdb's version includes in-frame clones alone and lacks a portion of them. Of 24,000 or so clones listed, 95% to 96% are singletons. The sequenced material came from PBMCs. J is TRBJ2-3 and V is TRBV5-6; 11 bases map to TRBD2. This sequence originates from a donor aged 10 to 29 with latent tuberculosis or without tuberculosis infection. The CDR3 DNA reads TGTGCCAGCAGCGCAACTAGCGGGGGAGTCGCAGATACGCAGTATTTT. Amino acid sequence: CASSATSGGVADTQYF.